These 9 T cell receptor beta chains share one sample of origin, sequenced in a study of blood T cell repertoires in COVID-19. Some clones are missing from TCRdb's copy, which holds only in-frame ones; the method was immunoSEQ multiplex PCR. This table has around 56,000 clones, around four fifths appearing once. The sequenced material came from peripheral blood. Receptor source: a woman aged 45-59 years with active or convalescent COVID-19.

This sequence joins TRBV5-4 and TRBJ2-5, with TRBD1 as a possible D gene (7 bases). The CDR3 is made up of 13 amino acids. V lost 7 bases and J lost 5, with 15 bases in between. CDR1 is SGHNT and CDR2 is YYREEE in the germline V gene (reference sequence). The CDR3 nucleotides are TGTGCCAGCCAGGAGGGGGCCGAGGAGACCCAGTACTTC. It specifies CASQEGAEETQYF.

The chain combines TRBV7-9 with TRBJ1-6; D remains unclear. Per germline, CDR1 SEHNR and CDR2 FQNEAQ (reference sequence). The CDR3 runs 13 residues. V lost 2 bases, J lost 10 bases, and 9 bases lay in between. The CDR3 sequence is CASSLSGGSPLHF. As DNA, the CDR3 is TGTGCCAGCAGCTTAAGTGGCGGGTCACCCCTCCACTTT.

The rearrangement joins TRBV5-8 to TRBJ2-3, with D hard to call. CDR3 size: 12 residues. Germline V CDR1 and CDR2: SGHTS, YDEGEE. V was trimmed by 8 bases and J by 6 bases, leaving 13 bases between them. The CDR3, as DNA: TGTGCCAGTGCGCGGATAGTTGATACGCAGTATTTT. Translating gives CASARIVDTQYF. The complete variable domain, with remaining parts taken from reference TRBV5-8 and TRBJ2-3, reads EAGVTQSPTHLIKTRGQQATLRCSPISGHTSVYWYQQALGLGLQFLLWYDEGEERNRGNFPPRFSGRQFPNYSSELNVNALELEDSALYLCASARIVDTQYFGPGTRLTVL.

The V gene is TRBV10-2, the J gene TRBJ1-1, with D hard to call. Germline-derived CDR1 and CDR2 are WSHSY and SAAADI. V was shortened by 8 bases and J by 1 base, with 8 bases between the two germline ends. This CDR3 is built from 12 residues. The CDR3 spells CASQRANTEAFF. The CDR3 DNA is TGCGCCAGCCAGCGTGCGAACACTGAAGCTTTCTTT.

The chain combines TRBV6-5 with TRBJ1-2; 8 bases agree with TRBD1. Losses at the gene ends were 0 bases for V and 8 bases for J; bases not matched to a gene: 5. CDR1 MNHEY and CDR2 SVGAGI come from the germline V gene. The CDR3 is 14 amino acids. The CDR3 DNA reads TGTGCCAGCAGTTACTCCGACAGGGGAGGCGGCTACACCTTC. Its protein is CASSYSDRGGGYTF.

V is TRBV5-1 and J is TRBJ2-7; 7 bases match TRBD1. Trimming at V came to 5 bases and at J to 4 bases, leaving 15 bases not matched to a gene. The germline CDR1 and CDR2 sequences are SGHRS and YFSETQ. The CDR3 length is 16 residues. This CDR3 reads CASSSGQAAKVYEQYF. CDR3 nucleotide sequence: TGCGCCAGCAGTTCCGGACAGGCGGCAAAGGTATACGAGCAGTACTTC.

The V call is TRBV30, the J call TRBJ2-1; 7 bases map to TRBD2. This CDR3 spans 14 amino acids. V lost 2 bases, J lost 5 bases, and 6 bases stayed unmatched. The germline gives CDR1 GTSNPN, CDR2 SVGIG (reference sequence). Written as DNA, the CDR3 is TGTGCCTGGAGTATAGCGGGCCTCGACAATGAGCAGTTCTTC. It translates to CAWSIAGLDNEQFF.

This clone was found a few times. For the CDR3, the DNA is TGTGCCAGCAGCTCGTTTGGGGGGGCGCAAGAGACCCAGTACTTC. This codes for CASSSFGGAQETQYF. The chain joins TRBV7-9 to TRBJ2-5; a possible D gene is TRBD2 (7 bases). Trimming stripped 4 bases from V and 2 bases from J, with 14 bases between. Germline assignment: CDR1 SEHNR and CDR2 FQNEAQ (reference sequence). This CDR3 comprises 15 residues. The full variable domain, its missing parts supplied by reference TRBV7-9 and TRBJ2-5, is DTGVSQNPRHKITKRGQNVTFRCDPISEHNRLYWYRQTLGQGPEFLTYFQNEAQLEKSRLLSDRFSAERPKGSFSTLEIQRTEQGDSAMYLCASSSFGGAQETQYFGPGTRLLVL.

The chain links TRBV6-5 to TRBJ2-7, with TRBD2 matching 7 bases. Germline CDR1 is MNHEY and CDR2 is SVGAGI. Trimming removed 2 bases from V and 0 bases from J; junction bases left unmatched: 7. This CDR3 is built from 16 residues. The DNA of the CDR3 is TGTGCCAGCAGTTACGGTGTGGCTAGCGGCTCCTACGAGCAGTACTTC. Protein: CASSYGVASGSYEQYF.